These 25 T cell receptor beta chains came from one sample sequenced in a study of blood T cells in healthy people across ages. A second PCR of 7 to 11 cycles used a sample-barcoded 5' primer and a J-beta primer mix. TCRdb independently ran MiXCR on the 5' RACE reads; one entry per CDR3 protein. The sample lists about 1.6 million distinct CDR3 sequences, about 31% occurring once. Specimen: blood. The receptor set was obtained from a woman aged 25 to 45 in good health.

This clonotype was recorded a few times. The CDR3 reads CASSQDRSGGGETQYF. In DNA, the CDR3 is TGTGCCAGCAGCCAAGATCGGAGCGGGGGTGGTGAGACCCAGTACTTC. The V and J genes are TRBV4-2 and TRBJ2-5; 8 bases are shared with TRBD2. The CDR3 runs 16 residues. Losses at the gene ends were 0 bases for V and 5 bases for J; bases not matched to a gene: 8. Germline V gene sequence: CDR1 LGHNA, CDR2 YNFKEQ.

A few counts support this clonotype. For the CDR3, the DNA is TGCGCCAGCCCCACTAGCGGGAAGGGCTCCTACAATGAGCAGTTCTTC. Its translation is CASPTSGKGSYNEQFF. The chain couples TRBV4-1 to TRBJ2-1; 10 bases line up with TRBD2. This CDR3 spans 16 amino acids. The germline V gene has CDR1 MGHRA and CDR2 YSYEKL. V trimming: 8 bases; J trimming: 0 bases; junction bases outside the gene matches: 7.

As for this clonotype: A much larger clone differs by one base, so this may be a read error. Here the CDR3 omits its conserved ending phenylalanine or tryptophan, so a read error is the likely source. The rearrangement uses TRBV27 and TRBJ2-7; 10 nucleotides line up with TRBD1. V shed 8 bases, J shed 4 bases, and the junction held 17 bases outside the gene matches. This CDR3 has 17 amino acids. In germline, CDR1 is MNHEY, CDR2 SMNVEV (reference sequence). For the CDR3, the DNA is TGTGCCAGCTTCCCCCTAGTGGGACAGGGGCATATTTACGAGCAGTACTTA. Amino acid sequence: CASFPLVGQGHIYEQYL.

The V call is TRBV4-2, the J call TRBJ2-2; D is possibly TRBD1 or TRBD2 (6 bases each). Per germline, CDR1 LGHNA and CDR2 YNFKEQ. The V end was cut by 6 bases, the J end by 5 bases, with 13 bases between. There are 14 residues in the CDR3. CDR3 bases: TGTGCCAGCAGTGGGGGGCTAAAAACCGGGGAGCTGTTTTTT. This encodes CASSGGLKTGELFF.

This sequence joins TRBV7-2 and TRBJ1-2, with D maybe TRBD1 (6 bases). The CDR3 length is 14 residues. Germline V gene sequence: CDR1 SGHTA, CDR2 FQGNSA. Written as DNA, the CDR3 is TGTGCGAGCGGGGGGGCCCCAGCTAACTATGGCTACACCTTC. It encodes CASGGAPANYGYTF.

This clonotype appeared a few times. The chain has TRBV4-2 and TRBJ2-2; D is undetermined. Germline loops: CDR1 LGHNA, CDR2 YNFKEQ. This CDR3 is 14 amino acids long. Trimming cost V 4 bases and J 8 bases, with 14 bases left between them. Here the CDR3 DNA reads TGTGCCAGCAGCCGACGGGTAGGAGAGGGGGAGCTGTTTTTT. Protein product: CASSRRVGEGELFF.

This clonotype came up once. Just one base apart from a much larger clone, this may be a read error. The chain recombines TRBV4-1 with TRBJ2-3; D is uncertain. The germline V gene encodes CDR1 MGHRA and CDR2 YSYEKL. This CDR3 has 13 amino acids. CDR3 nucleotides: TGCGTCAGCAGCCAAGGAAGGCAAGATACGCAGTATTTT. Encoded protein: CVSSQGRQDTQYF.

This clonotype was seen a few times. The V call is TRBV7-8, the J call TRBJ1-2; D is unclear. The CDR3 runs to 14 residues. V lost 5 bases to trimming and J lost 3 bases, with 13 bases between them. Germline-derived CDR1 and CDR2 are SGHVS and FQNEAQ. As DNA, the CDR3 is TGTGCCAGCAGCAAATTGGTATTGGACTATGGCTACACCTTC. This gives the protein CASSKLVLDYGYTF.

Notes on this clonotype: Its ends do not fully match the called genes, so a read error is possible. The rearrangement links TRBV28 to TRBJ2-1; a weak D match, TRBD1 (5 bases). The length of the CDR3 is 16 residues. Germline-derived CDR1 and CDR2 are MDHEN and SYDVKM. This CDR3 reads CASSFIGRASYNGQFF. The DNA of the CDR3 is TGTGCCAGCAGTTTTATAGGCAGGGCCTCCTACAATGGGCAGTTCTTC.

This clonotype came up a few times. Here the CDR3 DNA reads TGCGCCAGCGCTTTAGGGGGTGAGCAGTACTTC. Residues: CASALGGEQYF. The J gene is TRBJ2-5, the V gene TRBV5-1; TRBD1 is a possible D gene (6 bases). The V gene's germline CDR1 is SGHRS and CDR2 YFSETQ. The length of the CDR3 is 11 residues. Trimming took off 7 bases at V and 11 bases at J, with 15 bases between the two ends. The variable domain in full, with the rest retrieved from reference TRBV5-1 and TRBJ2-5, is KAGVTQTPRYLIKTRGQQVTLSCSPISGHRSVSWYQQTPGQGLQFLFEYFSETQRNKGNFPGRFSGRQFSNSRSEMNVSTLELGDSALYLCASALGGEQYFGPGTRLLVL.

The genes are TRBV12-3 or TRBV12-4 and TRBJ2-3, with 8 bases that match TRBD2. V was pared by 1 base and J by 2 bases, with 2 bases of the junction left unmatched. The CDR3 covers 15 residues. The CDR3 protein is CASSLGGGYTDTQYF. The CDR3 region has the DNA TGTGCCAGCAGTTTAGGCGGGGGGTACACAGATACGCAGTATTTT.

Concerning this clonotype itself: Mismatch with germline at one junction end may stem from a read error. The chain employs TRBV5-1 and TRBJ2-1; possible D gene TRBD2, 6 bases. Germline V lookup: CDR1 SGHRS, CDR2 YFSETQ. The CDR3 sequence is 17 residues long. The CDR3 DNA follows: TGCGCCAGCAGCCCCAAATATCGAAGCGGGTTTGACAATGAGCAGCTCTTC. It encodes CASSPKYRSGFDNEQLF.

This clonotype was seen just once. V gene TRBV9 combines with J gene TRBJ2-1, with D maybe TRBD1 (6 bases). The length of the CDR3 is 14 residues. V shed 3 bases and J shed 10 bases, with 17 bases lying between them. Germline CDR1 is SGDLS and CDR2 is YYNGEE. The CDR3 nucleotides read TGTGCCAGCAGCGACGATACCGGCGGACAGGAGCAGTTCTTC. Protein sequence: CASSDDTGGQEQFF.

The CDR3, as DNA: TGCAGTGCTAGAGATCAGGGTGCGGGCTACACCTTC. Translation gives CSARDQGAGYTF. The chain couples TRBV20-1 to TRBJ1-2, with D maybe TRBD1 (5 bases). The germline CDR1 and CDR2 sequences are DFQATT and SNEGSKA (reference sequence). Trimming left V 0 bases short and J 8 bases short, with 10 bases between. This CDR3 region has 12 residues.

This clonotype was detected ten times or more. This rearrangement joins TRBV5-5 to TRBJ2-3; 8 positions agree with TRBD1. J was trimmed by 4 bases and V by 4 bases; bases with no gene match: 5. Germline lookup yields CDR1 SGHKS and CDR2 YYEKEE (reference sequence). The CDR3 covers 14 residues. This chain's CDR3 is CASSLRQGSDTQYF. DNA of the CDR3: TGTGCCAGCAGCCTTAGACAGGGGTCAGATACGCAGTATTTT.

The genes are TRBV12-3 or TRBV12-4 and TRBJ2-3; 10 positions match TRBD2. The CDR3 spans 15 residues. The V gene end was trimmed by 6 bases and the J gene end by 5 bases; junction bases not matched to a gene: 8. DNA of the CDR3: TGTGCCAGCAGACCAAGCGGGAGGGCCAAAGATACGCAGTATTTT. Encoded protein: CASRPSGRAKDTQYF.

This CDR3 is CSVDRRTSYGYTF. CDR3 nucleotides: TGCAGCGTTGATCGCCGGACGAGCTATGGCTACACCTTC. The chain couples TRBV29-1 to TRBJ1-2; D gene ambiguous. CDR1 SQVTM and CDR2 ANQGSEA come from the germline V gene. CDR3 size: 13 residues. The V and J ends lost 3 bases and 4 bases respectively, with 12 bases between them.

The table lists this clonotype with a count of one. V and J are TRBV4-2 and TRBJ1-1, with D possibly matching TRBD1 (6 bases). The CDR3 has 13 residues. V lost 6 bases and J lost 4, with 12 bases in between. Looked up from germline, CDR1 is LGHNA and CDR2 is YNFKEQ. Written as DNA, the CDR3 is TGTGCCAGCAGTAACAGGGAAGGCACTGAAGCTTTCTTT. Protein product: CASSNREGTEAFF.

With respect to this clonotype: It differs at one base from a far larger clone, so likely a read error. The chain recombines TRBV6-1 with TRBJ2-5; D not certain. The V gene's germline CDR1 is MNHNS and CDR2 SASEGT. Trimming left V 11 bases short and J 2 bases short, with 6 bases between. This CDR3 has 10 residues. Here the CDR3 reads CAGGQETQYF. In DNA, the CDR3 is TGTGCCGGCGGTCAAGAGACCCAGTACTTC.

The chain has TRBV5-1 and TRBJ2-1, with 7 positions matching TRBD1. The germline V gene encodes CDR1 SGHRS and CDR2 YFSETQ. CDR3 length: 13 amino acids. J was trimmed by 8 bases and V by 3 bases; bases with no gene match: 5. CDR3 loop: CASSSYRGYEQFF. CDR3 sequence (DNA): TGCGCCAGCAGCTCATACAGGGGCTATGAGCAGTTCTTC.

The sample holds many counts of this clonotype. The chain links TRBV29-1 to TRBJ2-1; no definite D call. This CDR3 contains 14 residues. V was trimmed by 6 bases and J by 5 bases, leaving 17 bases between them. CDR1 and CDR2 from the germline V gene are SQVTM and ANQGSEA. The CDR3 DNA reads TGCAGCGTCCTCCTCCCAGGACGCCACAATGAGCAGTTCTTC. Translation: CSVLLPGRHNEQFF.

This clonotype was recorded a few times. CDR3: CAWETGQRYGYTF. CDR3 bases: TGTGCCTGGGAAACGGGACAGAGATATGGCTACACCTTC. The V and J genes are TRBV30 and TRBJ1-2; 7 bases match TRBD1. Germline CDR1 GTSNPN, CDR2 SVGIG (reference sequence). The CDR3 spans 13 residues. V lost 5 bases to trimming and J lost 5 bases; unmatched junction nucleotides: 8. Drawing the rest from reference TRBV30 and TRBJ1-2, the complete variable domain is SQTIHQWPATLVQPVGSPLSLECTVEGTSNPNLYWYRQAAGRGLQLLFYSVGIGQISSEVPQNLSASRPQDRQFILSSKKLLLSDSGFYLCAWETGQRYGYTFGSGTRLTVV.

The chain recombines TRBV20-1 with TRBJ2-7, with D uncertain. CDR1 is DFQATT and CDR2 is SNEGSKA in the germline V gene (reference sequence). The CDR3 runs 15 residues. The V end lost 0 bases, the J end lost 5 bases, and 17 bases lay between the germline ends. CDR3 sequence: CSARDWRLTYNEQYF. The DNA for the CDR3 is TGCAGTGCTAGAGACTGGAGACTGACTTACAACGAGCAGTACTTC.

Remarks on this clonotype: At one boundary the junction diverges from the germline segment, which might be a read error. The CDR3 DNA reads TGCAGCGTGGAAGGACTAGCAAAAAACATTCAGTACTTC. It yields the protein CSVEGLAKNIQYF. The chain carries TRBV29-1 and TRBJ2-5; TRBD2 matches 8 bases. The J call may be wrong; the DNA end is better matched by TRBJ2-4. The V gene's germline CDR1 is SQVTM and CDR2 ANQGSEA. The CDR3 totals 13 residues.

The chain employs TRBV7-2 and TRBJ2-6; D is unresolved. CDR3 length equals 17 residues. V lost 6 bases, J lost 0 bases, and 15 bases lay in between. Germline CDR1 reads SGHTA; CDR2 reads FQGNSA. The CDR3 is CASSWTATNSGANVLTF. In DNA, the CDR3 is TGTGCCAGCAGTTGGACGGCAACGAACTCTGGGGCCAACGTCCTGACTTTC. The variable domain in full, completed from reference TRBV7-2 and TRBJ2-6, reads GAGVSQSPSNKVTEKGKDVELRCDPISGHTALYWYRQSLGQGLEFLIYFQGNSAPDKSGLPSDRFSAERTGGSVSTLTIQRTQQEDSAVYLCASSWTATNSGANVLTFGAGSRLTVL.